A single T cell receptor beta chain is shown here with its context. Its cognate antigen is unknown. The record originates from a study of shared clonotypes between healthy human individuals. From germline, CDR1 is SQVTM and CDR2 ANQGSEA. The CDR3 spans 12 residues. Trimming removed 6 bases from V and 1 base from J, with 9 bases in between. Regarding the study as a whole: Exclusively blood specimens were collected; tissue repertoires likely differ.

Clones were read by immunoSEQ multiplex PCR, and TCRdb kept only the in-frame ones, dropping some. This table holds some 580,000 clones, more than 95% found once. The V gene is TRBV29-1, the J gene TRBJ1-2; D gene uncertain. Sequencing was performed on naive CD4+ T cells sorted from blood. Specified subset: CD45RA+ positively selected. This TCR was recovered from a woman aged 25-40 years in good health. CDR3 amino acids: CSVGDVNYGYTF. The CDR3 nucleotides read TGCAGCGTGGGTGACGTTAACTATGGCTACACCTTC.